This T cell receptor (beta chain) was recovered during a study of OX40 agonist ivuxolimab in advanced cancers. Notes on the study in general: Both CD4+ and CD8+ T cell populations in blood had undergone clonal expansion by week 6 at 0.1 to 3.0 mg/kg.

The assay was immunoSEQ multiplex PCR, and TCRdb's table has in-frame clones only and misses some. The sample lists about 64,000 clones; 80% to 95% were seen once. Deletions cut 5 bases from V and 6 bases from J, with 21 bases between. Looked up from germline, CDR1 is SGHNT and CDR2 is YYREEE (reference sequence). This CDR3 has 15 amino acids. Concerning this clone: The antigen remains unidentified.

The sequence was obtained from an adult with an advanced solid tumor such as melanoma, head and neck, liver or kidney cancer. Source: CD4+ or CD8+ T cells sorted from blood, taken in a trial of the OX40 agonist ivuxolimab. The chain combines TRBV5-4 with TRBJ2-7, with TRBD2 as a possible D gene (6 bases). CDR3 coding DNA: TGTGCCAGCAGTCTCCCGGGAGTGAGGGTCTCCGAGCAGTACTTC. Protein product: CASSLPGVRVSEQYF.